The 17 T cell receptor beta chains given below trace back to one sample, sequenced in a study of identical twins. A single record per CDR3 protein comes from TCRdb applying MiXCR to the 5' RACE reads. The sample consists of around 670,000 distinct CDR3 sequences, approximately 6% of them appearing once. The source material was naive T cells sorted from blood. These receptor sequences come from a man aged 18 to 29 in good health.

Only a few counts were recorded for this clonotype. The chain has TRBV5-1 and TRBJ1-1, with TRBD1 as a possible D gene (6 bases). Germline-derived CDR1 and CDR2 are SGHRS and YFSETQ. V was cut by 4 bases and J by 5 bases, with 15 bases left in between. The CDR3 length is 14 residues. CDR3 protein: CASSPPTGGTEAFF. CDR3 DNA: TGCGCCAGCAGCCCACCGACAGGAGGGACTGAAGCTTTCTTT.

This clonotype appeared many times. The CDR3 nucleotides are TGTGCCAGCAGCCCCCCGCAGGGCCCTCGAAAGGGTTATAGCAATCAGCCCCAGCATTTT. It codes for CASSPPQGPRKGYSNQPQHF. The chain links TRBV9 to TRBJ1-5; possible D gene TRBD1, 5 bases. The CDR3 has 20 residues. Germline V gives CDR1 SGDLS, CDR2 YYNGEE. Trimming took off 4 bases at V and 0 bases at J, with 26 bases between the two ends.

This clonotype was observed at least ten times. The V call is TRBV12-3 or TRBV12-4, the J call TRBJ1-4; no clear D. V was clipped by 6 bases and J by 7 bases, with 9 bases between them. This CDR3 is 12 amino acids long. CDR3 DNA sequence: TGTGCCAGCAGCCAGAGTACTGAAAAACTGTTTTTT. Protein product: CASSQSTEKLFF.

This clonotype has ten or more counts. The genes are TRBV12-3 or TRBV12-4 and TRBJ1-2; D is possibly TRBD1 (5 bases). V was trimmed by 7 bases and J by 8 bases, leaving 17 bases between them. CDR3 length: 13 residues. CDR3 in amino acids: CASNTEGLSGYTF. CDR3 DNA: TGTGCCAGCAACACAGAGGGGTTAAGCGGCTACACCTTC.

As regards this clonotype: At one boundary the junction diverges from the germline segment, which might be a read error. The chain carries TRBV6-5 and TRBJ2-5; tentatively, D is TRBD1 or TRBD2 (5 bases each). The germline CDR1 and CDR2 sequences are MNHEY and SVGAGI. This CDR3 comprises 11 residues. The CDR3 is CASSYLGTEYF. CDR3 sequence (DNA): TGTGCCAGCAGTTACTTGGGGACCGAGTACTTC.

Many counts were recorded for this clonotype. The J gene is TRBJ2-1, the V gene TRBV12-3 or TRBV12-4; D remains unclear. The CDR3 is 15 amino acids. V was shortened by 6 bases and J by 1 base, with 13 bases between the two germline ends. CDR3 loop: CASSNRALSYNEQFF. CDR3 DNA: TGTGCCAGCAGCAATAGAGCGTTGTCCTACAATGAGCAGTTCTTC.

This rearrangement joins TRBV6-2 or TRBV6-3 to TRBJ1-2; no clear D gene. CDR3 length: 12 residues. The germline CDR1 and CDR2 sequences are MNHEY and SVGEGT. The V and J ends lost 4 bases and 6 bases respectively, with 9 bases between them. CDR3 in amino acids: CASSLRRDGYTF. As DNA, the CDR3 is TGTGCCAGCAGTTTAAGACGGGATGGCTACACCTTC.

The rearrangement joins TRBV5-1 to TRBJ2-7, with D perhaps TRBD1 (5 bases). Per the germline V gene, CDR1 is SGHRS and CDR2 is YFSETQ. V lost 4 bases and J lost 5, with 13 bases in between. The CDR3 length is 13 residues. CDR3 in amino acids: CASSVDSFHEQYV. CDR3 nucleotide sequence: TGCGCCAGCAGCGTCGACAGCTTCCACGAGCAGTACGTC.

This chain connects TRBV12-3 or TRBV12-4 to TRBJ1-1, with D perhaps matching TRBD1 (5 bases). V lost 7 bases to trimming and J lost 0 bases, with 15 bases between them. This CDR3 region has 15 residues. The CDR3 DNA reads TGTGCCAGCATAACAATCGGGGGTGTGAACACTGAAGCTTTCTTT. This translates into CASITIGGVNTEAFF.

This clonotype was picked up a small number of times. The chain couples TRBV20-1 to TRBJ1-2, with D maybe TRBD1 (5 bases). The CDR3 loop spans 11 amino acids. Trimming took 3 bases from V and 6 from J, leaving 8 bases between them. Germline assignment: CDR1 DFQATT and CDR2 SNEGSKA (reference sequence). CDR3 nucleotides: TGCAGTGCTAGCAGGGAGGATGGCTACACCTTC. Protein: CSASREDGYTF.

The chain recombines TRBV6-6 with TRBJ1-1; D call uncertain. The CDR3 sequence is 13 residues long. The germline V and J ends were trimmed by 2 bases and 2 bases, with 6 bases remaining between them. Germline CDR1 MNHNY, CDR2 SVGAGI (reference sequence). This CDR3 reads CASSYLDNTEAFF. The CDR3 coding sequence is TGTGCCAGCAGTTACCTGGATAACACTGAAGCTTTCTTT.

This clonotype showed up many times. The V gene is TRBV5-1, the J gene TRBJ2-3; 11 bases match TRBD1. There are 16 residues in the CDR3. V shed 3 bases, J shed 5 bases, and the junction held 8 bases outside the gene matches. Germline CDR1 SGHRS, CDR2 YFSETQ. Here the CDR3 reads CASSYPRTGGLDTQYF. DNA for the CDR3: TGCGCCAGCAGCTACCCACGGACAGGGGGCCTAGATACGCAGTATTTT.

V is TRBV11-2 and J is TRBJ2-1; D unclear. The V end lost 6 bases, the J end lost 7 bases, and 13 bases lay between the germline ends. Germline-derived CDR1 and CDR2 are SGHAT and FQNNGV. The CDR3 covers 13 residues. The CDR3 loop is CASSSLGPNEQFF. The CDR3 bases are TGTGCCAGCAGTAGTCTTGGCCCGAATGAGCAGTTCTTC.

The chain is built from TRBV6-1 and TRBJ2-3; 11 bases are a match to TRBD1. V was clipped by 5 bases and J by 4 bases; unmatched bases: 5. The CDR3 runs to 15 residues. CDR1 is MNHNS and CDR2 is SASEGT in the germline V gene. For the CDR3, the DNA is TGTGCCAGCAGTCAACTGGGACAGGGGGCAGATACGCAGTATTTT. This codes for CASSQLGQGADTQYF.

V and J are TRBV5-6 and TRBJ2-1; no firm D call. This CDR3 comprises 16 residues. Per the germline V gene, CDR1 is SGHDT and CDR2 is YYEEEE. V lost 0 bases and J 4 bases, leaving 14 bases between the germline ends. CDR3 nucleotide sequence: TGTGCCAGCAGCTTGGTATCTGCGTCCCTATACAATGAGCAGTTCTTC. Amino acids: CASSLVSASLYNEQFF.

There are a few counts of this clonotype. The chain carries TRBV18 and TRBJ2-7; no clear D. Germline loops: CDR1 KGHSH, CDR2 LQKENI. With 2 bases removed from V and 6 bases from J, the gap between germline ends came to 17 bases. The CDR3 is 15 amino acids. The DNA of the CDR3 is TGTGCCAGCTCACCAGCTCGACATACTTCAAGCGAGCAGTACTTC. Translation gives CASSPARHTSSEQYF.

The chain combines TRBV6-1 with TRBJ1-1; D is unclear. The CDR3 is made up of 13 amino acids. Trimming left V 11 bases short and J 0 bases short, with 13 bases between. Germline assignment: CDR1 MNHNS and CDR2 SASEGT. CDR3 residues: CAGGATVNTEAFF. The CDR3 nucleotides read TGTGCCGGTGGCGCGACGGTGAACACTGAAGCTTTCTTT.